These 29 T cell receptor beta chains came from one sample sequenced in a study of OX40 agonist ivuxolimab in advanced cancers. Method: immunoSEQ multiplex PCR; TCRdb's copy keeps in-frame clones and lacks some. The sample includes some 70,000 clones, 82% of them seen just once. Sequencing was performed on CD4+ or CD8+ T cells sorted from blood, taken in a trial of the OX40 agonist ivuxolimab. These receptor sequences come from an adult with an advanced solid tumor such as melanoma, head and neck, liver or kidney cancer.

The CDR3 nucleotides are TGTGCCAGCAGTTCCGCCGGGACAGAAGGTTGGAATGGCTACACCTTC. The encoded protein is CASSSAGTEGWNGYTF. The chain links TRBV28 to TRBJ1-2; 7 bases fit TRBD1. The CDR3 has 16 residues. V was clipped by 4 bases and J by 6 bases; unmatched bases: 14. Germline V gene data show CDR1 as MDHEN and CDR2 as SYDVKM.

V and J are TRBV5-4 and TRBJ2-3, with 15 bases identical to TRBD2. J lost 5 bases, V lost 4 bases, and 8 bases had no gene match. The CDR3 totals 17 residues. CDR1 SGHNT and CDR2 YYREEE come from the germline V gene (reference sequence). The CDR3: CASSVGLAGGQGDTQYF. CDR3 sequence (DNA): TGTGCCAGCAGCGTAGGACTAGCGGGGGGGCAAGGAGATACGCAGTATTTT.

V usage is TRBV5-6 and J usage is TRBJ2-5, with 11 bases aligning to TRBD1. The CDR3 loop spans 16 amino acids. The germline CDR1 and CDR2 sequences are SGHDT and YYEEEE. The V and J ends lost 3 bases and 0 bases, in that order; junction bases with no gene match: 4. The CDR3 sequence is CASSSGTGGYQETQYF. In DNA, the CDR3 is TGTGCCAGCAGCTCCGGGACAGGGGGGTACCAAGAGACCCAGTACTTC.

Here the CDR3 reads CASSYGGGSVWTQYF. CDR3 in DNA: TGTGCCAGCAGTTACGGGGGGGGCTCGGTTTGGACCCAGTACTTC. The chain combines TRBV6-5 with TRBJ2-5, with D possibly TRBD2 on 7 matching bases. CDR1 and CDR2 (germline): MNHEY, SVGAGI. CDR3 size: 15 residues. V gave up 2 bases and J gave up 7 bases, with 17 bases separating them.

There are a few counts of this clone. The chain is built from TRBV5-1 and TRBJ1-4, with D maybe TRBD1 (5 bases). CDR3 length: 14 amino acids. Germline V CDR1 and CDR2: SGHRS, YFSETQ. V was shortened by 0 bases and J by 7 bases, with 10 bases between the two germline ends. The CDR3 DNA reads TGCGCCAGCAGCTTGGGACTCCAGGGTGAAAAACTGTTTTTT. It translates to CASSLGLQGEKLFF.

In its sample, this clone was seen a few times. The chain recombines TRBV7-9 with TRBJ1-5; D not certain. Germline-derived CDR1 and CDR2 are SEHNR and FQNEAQ (reference sequence). The CDR3 contains 15 residues. The germline V and J ends were trimmed by 4 bases and 2 bases, with 12 bases remaining between them. The CDR3 DNA is TGTGCCAGCAGCTCCCTAGGGAATGGCAATCAGCCCCAGCATTTT. It yields the protein CASSSLGNGNQPQHF.

In regard to this clone: This specimen includes other DNA sequences encoding the same CDR3. V usage is TRBV30 and J usage is TRBJ2-7, with D maybe TRBD2 (5 bases). V was clipped by 2 bases and J by 4 bases, with 9 bases between them. This CDR3 region has 12 residues. Germline lookup yields CDR1 GTSNPN and CDR2 SVGIG (reference sequence). The chain's CDR3 is CAWSSGNYEQYF. The DNA of the CDR3 is TGTGCCTGGAGTAGCGGAAATTACGAGCAGTACTTC.

This clone ranks as medium-sized (0.01 to 0.1%). V usage is TRBV14 and J usage is TRBJ1-2, with D perhaps matching TRBD1 (6 bases). Germline CDR1 SGHDN, CDR2 FVKESK. V shed 4 bases and J shed 9 bases, with 18 bases lying between them. This CDR3 contains 14 residues. The CDR3 coding sequence is TGTGCCAGCAGCCCCTTTCGGGGGCTAAATAGCTACACCTTC. Protein: CASSPFRGLNSYTF.

To note about this clone: One end of the junction is discordant with germline, which a read error may explain. This sequence joins TRBV19 and TRBJ1-1, with unresolved D. This CDR3 has 14 residues. CDR1 and CDR2 (germline): LNHDA, SQIVND (reference sequence). The CDR3, as DNA: TGTGCCAGTAGTTCCCGAAGTTTGAAGCTTGAGCGCTTTTTT. As protein: CASSSRSLKLERFF. Full variable domain (outside the CDR3, taken from reference TRBV19 and TRBJ1-1): DGGITQSPKYLFRKEGQNVTLSCEQNLNHDAMYWYRQDPGQGLRLIYYSQIVNDFQKGDIAEGYSVSREKKESFPLTVTSAQKNPTAFYLCASSSRSLKLERFFGQGTRLTVV.

This clone was detected once. The V gene is TRBV10-3, the J gene TRBJ1-1; D gene unclear. Looked up from germline, CDR1 is ENHRY and CDR2 is SYGVKD. With 0 bases removed from V and 0 bases from J, the gap between germline ends came to 17 bases. The CDR3 totals 18 residues. The CDR3 nucleotides are TGTGCCATCAGTGAGTCGATTTCAGGTCCCCAGCTGAACACTGAAGCTTTCTTT. It yields the protein CAISESISGPQLNTEAFF.

This chain connects TRBV13 to TRBJ2-7, with 8 bases fitting TRBD2. This CDR3 is built from 17 residues. Germline V gives CDR1 PRHDT, CDR2 FYEKMQ (reference sequence). Trimming took 0 bases from V and 5 from J; bases not matched to a gene: 12. In nucleotides, the CDR3 is TGTGCCAGCAGCTTAGGTCTAGCGGGTGCGTCCGCGGACGAGCAGTACTTC. Translating gives CASSLGLAGASADEQYF.

The table lists this clone with a count of one. This chain joins TRBV19 and TRBJ1-5; D not resolved. Trimming left V 5 bases short and J 0 bases short, with 11 bases between. Germline V CDR1 and CDR2: LNHDA, SQIVND (reference sequence). This CDR3 has 15 amino acids. The CDR3 loop reads CASSANRISNQPQHF. CDR3 bases: TGTGCCAGTAGTGCCAATAGAATTAGCAATCAGCCCCAGCATTTT. Full variable domain (missing parts from reference TRBV19 and TRBJ1-5): DGGITQSPKYLFRKEGQNVTLSCEQNLNHDAMYWYRQDPGQGLRLIYYSQIVNDFQKGDIAEGYSVSREKKESFPLTVTSAQKNPTAFYLCASSANRISNQPQHFGDGTRLSIL.

A few counts support this clone. The rearrangement uses TRBV6-5 and TRBJ1-2; perhaps TRBD1 as D (6 bases). The germline V gene has CDR1 MNHEY and CDR2 SVGAGI. The CDR3 is made up of 12 amino acids. Between the trimmed V and J ends, which lost 6 bases and 4 bases, there was a span of 9 bases. CDR3 sequence: CASRQGPYGYTF. The CDR3 DNA sequence: TGTGCCAGCAGACAGGGACCCTATGGCTACACCTTC.

The V call is TRBV6-1, the J call TRBJ1-1; 8 nucleotides agree with TRBD1. This CDR3 is built from 14 residues. The V gene end was trimmed by 6 bases and the J gene end by 4 bases; junction bases not matched to a gene: 7. The germline gives CDR1 MNHNS, CDR2 SASEGT. The CDR3 region has the DNA TGTGCCAGCAGGGACAGGGTTAGGGGCACTGAAGCTTTCTTT. It codes for CASRDRVRGTEAFF.

The chain carries TRBV28 and TRBJ1-3; D is possibly TRBD1 (5 bases). CDR3 length: 16 amino acids. The V end lost 1 base, the J end lost 0 bases, and 10 bases lay between the germline ends. Germline V gene data show CDR1 as MDHEN and CDR2 as SYDVKM. CDR3 loop: CASSLLGASSGNTIYF. In nucleotides, the CDR3 is TGTGCCAGCAGTTTATTAGGGGCTTCCTCTGGAAACACCATATATTTT.

The chain employs TRBV19 and TRBJ2-2, with D possibly matching TRBD1 (6 bases). CDR1 is LNHDA, CDR2 SQIVND, per germline (reference sequence). The CDR3 runs 14 residues. Trimming took off 1 base at V and 6 bases at J, with 9 bases between the two ends. The CDR3 loop reads CASSIVAGAGELFF. CDR3 nucleotides: TGTGCCAGTAGTATAGTTGCAGGGGCCGGGGAGCTGTTTTTT.

This chain joins TRBV6-5 and TRBJ1-2; 7 bases are a match to TRBD1. Per the germline V gene, CDR1 is MNHEY and CDR2 is SVGAGI. Trimming at V came to 5 bases and at J to 5 bases, leaving 11 bases not matched to a gene. There are 15 residues in the CDR3. CDR3 sequence: CASSRTTRQGYGYTF. The CDR3 DNA reads TGTGCCAGCAGTCGAACCACTCGACAGGGATATGGCTACACCTTC.

The rearrangement uses TRBV5-1 and TRBJ2-1; maybe TRBD1 (6 bases). The CDR3 runs 12 residues. V lost 5 bases and J 8 bases, leaving 11 bases between the germline ends. CDR1 and CDR2 (germline): SGHRS, YFSETQ. CDR3 region: CASSRQAYEQFF. CDR3 DNA sequence: TGCGCCAGCAGTAGACAGGCCTATGAGCAGTTCTTC.

This rearrangement joins TRBV28 to TRBJ1-2; tentatively, D is TRBD1 (5 bases). From germline, CDR1 is MDHEN and CDR2 SYDVKM. V lost 6 bases to trimming and J lost 5 bases, with 16 bases between them. The CDR3 length is 14 residues. CDR3 in DNA: TGTGCCAGCAGCCCCGGGACGGCGGGATATGGCTACACCTTC. It yields the protein CASSPGTAGYGYTF.

The count of this clone is one. V gene TRBV6-1 combines with J gene TRBJ1-2; tentatively, D is TRBD1 (5 bases). The V gene's germline CDR1 is MNHNS and CDR2 SASEGT. The CDR3 loop spans 15 amino acids. Trimming cost V 4 bases and J 7 bases, with 19 bases left between them. The CDR3 sequence is CASSGGPLGISGYTF. For the CDR3, the DNA is TGTGCCAGCAGTGGGGGACCTTTGGGCATTTCTGGCTACACCTTC.

This clone has more than one count but fewer than ten. This chain uses TRBV27 with TRBJ2-7; the D gene is possibly TRBD1 (5 bases). Germline CDR1 MNHEY, CDR2 SMNVEV (reference sequence). The CDR3 is 14 amino acids. The ends were cut back, 5 bases at V and 0 bases at J, with 11 bases in the middle. The CDR3 protein is CASSPTQGSYEQYF. The CDR3 bases are TGTGCCAGCAGTCCCACCCAGGGCTCCTACGAGCAGTACTTC.

The chain links TRBV27 to TRBJ1-5; unclear D gene. The CDR3 extends over 17 amino acids. Germline V gene data show CDR1 as MNHEY and CDR2 as SMNVEV (reference sequence). The germline V and J ends were trimmed by 2 bases and 2 bases, with 16 bases remaining between them. The CDR3 loop reads CASSLGSSRRRNQPQHF. The CDR3 nucleotides are TGTGCCAGCAGTTTAGGTAGTTCTAGAAGGCGCAATCAGCCCCAGCATTTT.

The V call is TRBV19, the J call TRBJ1-1; no firm D call. The V gene lost 8 bases and the J gene lost 8 bases, with 9 bases spanning the gap. The germline CDR1 and CDR2 sequences are LNHDA and SQIVND (reference sequence). The CDR3 is made up of 10 amino acids. The CDR3 nucleotides are TGTGCCAGTTCAAAGATGGAAGCTTTCTTT. Translated, it gives CASSKMEAFF.

The V call is TRBV6-5, the J call TRBJ1-1, with D perhaps matching TRBD1 (5 bases). The CDR3 totals 13 residues. Trimming shortened V by 0 bases and J by 8 bases, and 10 bases separated the two germline ends. The V gene's germline CDR1 is MNHEY and CDR2 SVGAGI. CDR3 coding DNA: TGTGCCAGCAGTTACTCTAGGGGCATCGAAGCTTTCTTT. It yields the protein CASSYSRGIEAFF.

Only one count was recorded for this clone. In nucleotides, the CDR3 is TGTGCCAGCAGCTTAGTCGCCTCTGGAAACACCATATATTTT. Its protein product is CASSLVASGNTIYF. The chain links TRBV7-8 to TRBJ1-3; D ambiguous. CDR1 SGHVS and CDR2 FQNEAQ come from the germline V gene. Deletions cut 1 base from V and 0 bases from J, with 4 bases between. The length of the CDR3 is 14 residues.

The chain combines TRBV10-3 with TRBJ2-3; possibly TRBD1 for D (6 bases). V gave up 11 bases and J gave up 2 bases, with 17 bases separating them. CDR1 and CDR2 from the germline V gene are ENHRY and SYGVKD. CDR3 length equals 14 residues. The CDR3: CASRETGNTDTQYF. CDR3 coding DNA: TGTGCCTCCCGAGAGACAGGCAACACAGATACGCAGTATTTT.

The V gene is TRBV5-1, the J gene TRBJ2-4; 11 bases are a match to TRBD2. With 0 bases clipped from V and 9 bases from J, the junction kept 8 bases outside the gene matches. The CDR3 is made up of 16 amino acids. Per germline, CDR1 SGHRS and CDR2 YFSETQ. The CDR3 sequence: CASSLAGASGGSIQYF. CDR3 DNA sequence: TGCGCCAGCAGCTTGGCCGGAGCTAGCGGGGGGAGCATTCAGTACTTC.

This chain links TRBV7-2 with TRBJ1-1, with a possible D match to TRBD1 (5 bases). V shed 2 bases and J shed 5 bases, with 21 bases lying between them. Germline CDR1 is SGHTA and CDR2 is FQGNSA. CDR3 length equals 17 residues. In nucleotides, the CDR3 is TGTGCCAGCAGCTTACTGCAATGGTTGGGGGGTAGTACTGAAGCTTTCTTT. Amino acids: CASSLLQWLGGSTEAFF.

The chain is built from TRBV28 and TRBJ2-5, with a tentative D call TRBD2 (6 bases). The CDR3 sequence is 13 residues long. V lost 2 bases and J 6 bases, leaving 10 bases between the germline ends. Germline values: CDR1 MDHEN, CDR2 SYDVKM. The CDR3 DNA reads TGTGCCAGCAGTTTAGCGGGATCGAAGACCCAGTACTTC. Protein sequence: CASSLAGSKTQYF.